This paragraph covers one TCR beta chain sequence. The antigen remains undetermined. Time point here: after neoadjuvant nivolumab, at surgical resection. These newly diagnosed stage II-IVA oral cavity squamous cell carcinoma patients had no prior systemic or radiation treatment. This entry is derived from a study of neoadjuvant anti-PD-1 for oral cavity cancer. Points from the study as a whole: Pretreatment Treg/Th17 ratio correlated inversely with post-treatment tumor clonality.

With V trimmed by 10 bases and J by 2 bases, 7 bases remained unmatched. This CDR3 has 14 amino acids. Survey sequencing of tumors mostly used around 5 ug DNA, two replicates. TCRdb keeps only in-frame clones here, not all; method: immunoSEQ multiplex PCR. The table lists some 40,000 clones, roughly two fifths of them singletons. The sequence was collected from a person between 40 and 85 years old with oral cavity squamous cell carcinoma. The sample consisted of tumor tissue, taken after nivolumab (anti-PD-1) treatment. The chain recombines TRBV6-7 with TRBJ2-2; 7 nucleotides agree with TRBD1. TRBV6-7 is marked as an open reading frame, function uncertain. The chain's CDR3 is CANLGGFNTGELFF. The CDR3 nucleotides read TGTGCCAACCTAGGGGGCTTTAACACCGGGGAGCTGTTTTTT.